The clone carrying this T cell receptor beta chain was found many times. Its cognate antigen is unknown. The data stem from a study of spatial heterogeneity in lung cancer. In the study overall: A consistent excess of beta-chain over alpha-chain sequences was detected.

Unique molecular identifiers tagged every individual TCR cDNA molecule. TCRdb reprocessed the 5' RACE reads via MiXCR and lists one record per CDR3 protein. The sample has 25,000 to 35,000 distinct CDR3 sequences; over 5% are singletons. The CDR3 is made up of 14 amino acids. Trimming at V came to 6 bases and at J to 4 bases, leaving 11 bases not matched to a gene. Germline V gene data show CDR1 as DFQATT and CDR2 as SNEGSKA (reference sequence). The time point denotes: blood at routine non-recurrence follow-up after resection. Study-wide findings and caveats: Blood contained ubiquitous expanded tumor TCRs more at resection than at follow-up.

The TCR comes from a female donor with early-stage non-small cell lung cancer. Specimen: PBMCs, collected at follow-up. The chain couples TRBV20-1 to TRBJ1-2; 7 nucleotides match TRBD1. The CDR3 DNA is TGCAGTGCCCCTGTCACAGGGGAAGGCTATGGCTACACCTTC. Amino acids: CSAPVTGEGYGYTF.